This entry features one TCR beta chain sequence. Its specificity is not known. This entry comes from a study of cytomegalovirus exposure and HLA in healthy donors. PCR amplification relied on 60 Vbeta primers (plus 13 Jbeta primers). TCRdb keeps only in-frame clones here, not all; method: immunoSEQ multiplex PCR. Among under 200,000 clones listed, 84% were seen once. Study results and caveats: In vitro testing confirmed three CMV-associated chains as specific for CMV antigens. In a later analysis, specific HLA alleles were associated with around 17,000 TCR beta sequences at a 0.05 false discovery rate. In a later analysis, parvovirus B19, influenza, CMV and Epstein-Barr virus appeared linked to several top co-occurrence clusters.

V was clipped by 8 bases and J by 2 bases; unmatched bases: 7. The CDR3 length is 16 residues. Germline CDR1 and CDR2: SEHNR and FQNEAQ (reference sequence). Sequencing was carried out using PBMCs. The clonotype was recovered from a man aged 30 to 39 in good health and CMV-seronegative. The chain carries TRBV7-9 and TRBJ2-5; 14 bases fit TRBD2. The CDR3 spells CASEGTSGRQQETQYF. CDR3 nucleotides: TGTGCCAGCGAAGGGACTAGCGGGAGACAACAAGAGACCCAGTACTTC.